This TCR beta chain was sequenced during a study of T-cell memory formation after mild COVID-19. Study as a whole: Clusters of TCRs were largely donor specific.

The 5'RACE method, run with constant-segment primers, produced TCR alpha and TCR beta cDNA libraries (carrying sample barcodes and UMIs). TCRdb called the 5' RACE reads again in MiXCR, with one record for every CDR3 protein. The data show roughly 310,000 distinct CDR3 sequences, about a sixth seen once. With respect to this clonotype: Its antigen is not known.

Findings and caveats of the study: The authors left the SARS-CoV-2 specificity of second-wave clones peaking on day 37 unconfirmed. Contracting CD8+ clones were enriched in EMRA, CD4+ mainly in CM and EM.

V was shortened by 0 bases and J by 0 bases, with 15 bases between the two germline ends. The CDR3 length is 18 residues. The germline V gene has CDR1 LGHNA and CDR2 YNFKEQ. The V call is TRBV4-2, the J call TRBJ1-3; no clear D gene. This receptor was taken from a young man who had mild COVID-19 (a few samples of this study predate the infection). Cell type and time point are not known. The sample consisted of PBMCs or a T cell subset sorted from them (not recorded which). CDR3 in DNA: TGTGCCAGCAGCCAAGAGGTGGCGGGGAGCCTCTCTGGAAACACCATATATTTT. Translation gives CASSQEVAGSLSGNTIYF.